The 10 T cell receptor beta chains below all came from one sample that was sequenced in a study of T cell responses to AZD1222 COVID-19 vaccine. Profiled with immunoSEQ multiplex PCR; TCRdb holds only in-frame clones, not every one. In the table there are about 140,000 clones, 90% to 95% of which are singletons. Sequenced material: peripheral blood, taken on day 0 of AZD1222 vaccination. The receptors come from an adult in good health.

This chain joins TRBV19 and TRBJ1-4; 10 bases map to TRBD1. Germline V gene lookup returns CDR1 LNHDA and CDR2 SQIVND (reference sequence). With 6 bases clipped from V and 8 bases from J, the junction kept 6 bases outside the gene matches. The CDR3 covers 14 residues. DNA for the CDR3: TGTGCCAGTAGCCGAAGGACAGGGGGAGAAAAACTGTTTTTT. As protein: CASSRRTGGEKLFF.

The rearrangement joins TRBV6-2 or TRBV6-3 to TRBJ1-4, with D hard to call. The V and J ends lost 4 bases and 4 bases respectively, with 10 bases between them. Looked up from germline, CDR1 is MNHEY and CDR2 is SVGEGT. CDR3 length equals 14 residues. The CDR3 coding sequence is TGTGCCAGCAGTTCTACCGGATTTAATGAAAAACTGTTTTTT. Translation gives CASSSTGFNEKLFF.

This clone appeared a single time. CDR3 region: CASSLYGSGANVLTF. The CDR3 nucleotides are TGTGCCAGCAGCTTGTATGGCTCTGGGGCCAACGTCCTGACTTTC. This chain uses TRBV5-4 with TRBJ2-6; D is uncertain. The V and J ends lost 1 base and 0 bases respectively, with 5 bases between them. This CDR3 has 15 amino acids. CDR1 is SGHNT and CDR2 is YYREEE in the germline V gene (reference sequence).

The DNA of the CDR3 is TGTGCCAGCACCACGTCAATAACAACTAATGAAAAACTGTTTTTT. Amino acid sequence: CASTTSITTNEKLFF. The chain joins TRBV21-1 to TRBJ1-4. TRBV21-1 is designated a pseudogene. This CDR3 has 15 amino acids.

The chain is built from TRBV6-5 and TRBJ1-1; maybe TRBD1 (5 bases). The CDR3 sequence is 13 residues long. Germline CDR1 is MNHEY and CDR2 is SVGAGI. V was cut by 6 bases and J by 5 bases, with 13 bases left in between. The CDR3 protein is CASSTQGRTEAFF. CDR3 sequence (DNA): TGTGCCAGCAGCACGCAGGGAAGGACTGAAGCTTTCTTT.

This chain uses TRBV7-9 with TRBJ2-1; D is undetermined. CDR1 is SEHNR, CDR2 FQNEAQ, per germline (reference sequence). V dropped 4 bases and J dropped 0 bases, with 13 bases sitting between them. The CDR3 totals 16 residues. The CDR3 sequence: CASSSTQKSSYNEQFF. DNA of the CDR3: TGTGCCAGCAGCTCCACCCAAAAGAGCTCCTACAATGAGCAGTTCTTC.

The genes are TRBV21-1 and TRBJ2-7; TRBD2, the D gene given by the table, was not confirmed from the DNA. TRBV21-1 is assigned pseudogene status. The CDR3 loop spans 14 amino acids. DNA of the CDR3: TGTGCCAGCAGCACTAGGGACTGGGGCAGGGAGCAGTACTTC. Amino acid sequence: CASSTRDWGREQYF.

The J gene is TRBJ1-4, the V gene TRBV7-2, with a weak D call TRBD1 (5 bases). The ends were cut back, 1 base at V and 0 bases at J, with 18 bases in the middle. This CDR3 contains 19 residues. Germline-derived CDR1 and CDR2 are SGHTA and FQGNSA. In DNA, the CDR3 is TGTGCCAGCAGCTTAGTAGTTGGGGGAGGGTTTACAACTAATGAAAAACTGTTTTTT. Translation gives CASSLVVGGGFTTNEKLFF.

The CDR3 coding sequence is TGCGCCAGCAGCCAAGCACTCCGGCGGGGGAACATTCAGTACTTC. As protein: CASSQALRRGNIQYF. V gene TRBV4-3 combines with J gene TRBJ2-4; 7 bases map to TRBD2. V lost 1 base, J lost 7 bases, and 7 bases stayed unmatched. This CDR3 region has 15 residues. Germline V lookup: CDR1 LGHNA, CDR2 YSLEER.

The chain recombines TRBV3-1 (or the pseudogene TRBV3-2) with TRBJ2-2; weak D call: TRBD1 (5 bases). V was pared by 0 bases and J by 6 bases, with 14 bases between. The CDR3 covers 16 residues. Per the germline V gene, CDR1 is LGHDT and CDR2 is YNNKEL (reference sequence). The CDR3 region has the DNA TGTGCCAGCAGCCAAGATAGCCAGGGCAACGCCGGGGAGCTGTTTTTT. Its protein product is CASSQDSQGNAGELFF.